This T cell receptor (beta chain) was recovered during a study of regulatory T cells in long-lasting Graves disease. Time point indicated: newly diagnosed GD, antithyroid drugs for less than 3 months. Making the TCR library involved RNA that had been extracted from PBMCs. The authors built TCR beta libraries using iRepertoire HTBI primers and Arm-PCR of CDR3 regions. TCRdb re-analysed the multiplex PCR reads in MiXCR, keeping a single row per CDR3 protein. Of about 620,000 distinct CDR3 sequences listed, 15% to 20% are singletons. These data also formed part of another study, on T cells in Graves' hyperthyroidism and ophthalmopathy.

The material sequenced was peripheral blood mononuclear cells (PBMCs), taken at new diagnosis, from a patient treated with antithyroid drugs. The receptor was isolated from a woman in her 30s with Graves disease.

CDR3 sequence: CASSESPGGSEKLFF. The CDR3 DNA reads as TGCGCCAGCAGCGAATCGCCAGGGGGTTCGGAAAAACTGTTTTTT. The rearrangement links TRBV5-1 to TRBJ1-4, with 7 bases identical to TRBD1. The CDR3 is made up of 15 amino acids. The germline gives CDR1 SGHRS, CDR2 YFSETQ. The V segment lost 4 bases and the J segment 8 bases; nucleotides outside the gene matches: 11.